This passage covers 24 T cell receptor beta chains from one sample sequenced in a study of blood T cell repertoires in COVID-19. Sequencing used immunoSEQ multiplex PCR; TCRdb keeps in-frame clones, though not all of them. The sample lists under 200,000 clones; 84% were seen once. Sample: peripheral blood. All receptors come from a woman in her 70s with COVID-19, enrolled during active disease.

This clone has only one observation. J is TRBJ2-7 and V is TRBV11-2; 8 positions match TRBD2. The CDR3 length is 14 residues. J lost 0 bases, V lost 5 bases, and 3 bases had no gene match. Germline V gene sequence: CDR1 SGHAT, CDR2 FQNNGV. CDR3 residues: CASSRGGNSYEQYV. The DNA for the CDR3 is TGTGCCAGCAGCCGGGGGGGGAACTCCTACGAGCAGTACGTC.

The chain joins TRBV12-3 or TRBV12-4 to TRBJ1-2; D gene unclear. The V end was cut by 6 bases, the J end by 4 bases, with 9 bases between. This CDR3 region has 12 residues. CDR3 loop: CASSPRSYGYTF. CDR3 coding DNA: TGTGCCAGCAGCCCTCGGTCCTATGGCTACACCTTC.

The table lists this clone with a count of one. The rearrangement joins TRBV5-4 to TRBJ2-1; no definite D call. Germline CDR1 and CDR2: SGHNT and YYREEE (reference sequence). V shed 5 bases and J shed 4 bases, with 16 bases lying between them. There are 15 residues in the CDR3. The CDR3 DNA follows: TGTGCCAGCAGTTTTGACTCTTTGACGTACAATGAGCAGTTCTTC. Amino acid sequence: CASSFDSLTYNEQFF.

The chain couples TRBV5-4 to TRBJ2-7; the match to TRBD1 covers 9 bases. The CDR3 length is 15 residues. Germline V gene data show CDR1 as SGHNT and CDR2 as YYREEE (reference sequence). J lost 4 bases, V lost 0 bases, and 5 bases had no gene match. CDR3 loop: CASSLGRTGAYEQYV. DNA for the CDR3: TGTGCCAGCAGCTTGGGCAGGACAGGGGCGTACGAGCAGTACGTC.

The chain carries TRBV3-1 (or the pseudogene TRBV3-2) and TRBJ2-2; D is unresolved. The CDR3 loop spans 15 amino acids. Trimming left V 3 bases short and J 0 bases short, with 8 bases between. Germline V gene sequence: CDR1 LGHDT, CDR2 YNNKEL (reference sequence). In nucleotides, the CDR3 is TGTGCCAGCAGCCACTACCGATCGAACACCGGGGAGCTGTTTTTT. This gives the protein CASSHYRSNTGELFF.

This clone was observed a handful of times. The conserved final phenylalanine or tryptophan is absent from the CDR3, which likely points to a read error. It is unclear where the CDR3 begins or ends on the DNA, so no DNA is shown, and the CDR3 is as TCRdb lists it. The V and J genes are TRBV4-1 and TRBJ1-1. The CDR3 spans 8 amino acids, including both terminal residues. The germline CDR1 and CDR2 sequences are MGHRA and YSYEKL. The CDR3 spells CASVKGVA.

This chain uses TRBV12-3 or TRBV12-4 with TRBJ1-1; a possible D gene is TRBD1 (6 bases). With 7 bases removed from V and 2 bases from J, the gap between germline ends came to 11 bases. The length of the CDR3 is 13 residues. CDR3 sequence: CASTNRVNTEAFF. The CDR3 DNA is TGTGCCAGCACCAACAGGGTTAACACTGAAGCTTTCTTT.

V and J are TRBV19 and TRBJ1-5; weak D call: TRBD1 (5 bases). The CDR3 is 15 residues long. Germline V gives CDR1 LNHDA, CDR2 SQIVND (reference sequence). Trimming removed 3 bases from V and 7 bases from J, with 16 bases in between. CDR3 DNA sequence: TGTGCCAGTAGTATTCCCTTTGCAGGGTACCAGCCCCAGCATTTT. Translated: CASSIPFAGYQPQHF.

The CDR3 is CASRGAGTAYATNEKLFF. The CDR3 DNA sequence: TGTGCCAGCAGGGGCGCCGGGACAGCTTATGCAACTAATGAAAAACTGTTTTTT. V gene TRBV28 combines with J gene TRBJ1-4; TRBD1 matches at 7 bases. The CDR3 extends over 18 amino acids. Germline V gives CDR1 MDHEN, CDR2 SYDVKM. The ends lost 6 bases at V and 0 bases at J; junction bases unmatched: 13.

The chain has TRBV19 and TRBJ2-4, with TRBD2 matching over 11 bases. There are 19 residues in the CDR3. Germline V gene data show CDR1 as LNHDA and CDR2 as SQIVND (reference sequence). Trimming took 4 bases from V and 3 from J; bases not matched to a gene: 14. CDR3 region: CASSSVTSGIVLDKNIQYF. The CDR3 DNA is TGTGCCAGTAGTAGTGTGACTAGCGGGATAGTTCTAGACAAAAACATTCAGTACTTC.

V is TRBV10-3 and J is TRBJ1-6; 10 nucleotides line up with TRBD1. Trimming cost V 6 bases and J 9 bases; bases outside gene matches: 8. The CDR3 sequence is 15 residues long. From germline, CDR1 is ENHRY and CDR2 SYGVKD. The CDR3: CAIRETGGDRSPLHF. CDR3 coding DNA: TGTGCCATCAGGGAGACAGGGGGCGACCGTTCACCCCTCCACTTT.

This chain joins TRBV4-1 and TRBJ1-2; 8 bases fit TRBD1. The CDR3 spans 14 residues. The germline V gene encodes CDR1 MGHRA and CDR2 YSYEKL. V lost 4 bases, J lost 7 bases, and 8 bases stayed unmatched. The CDR3 coding sequence is TGCGCCAGCAGCCTTGGACAGGGTTCGTCTGGCTACACCTTC. Amino acids: CASSLGQGSSGYTF.

This chain connects TRBV19 to TRBJ2-1, with 7 positions matching TRBD2. V was pared by 1 base and J by 2 bases, with 5 bases of the junction left unmatched. The CDR3 consists of 16 residues. Germline V gene sequence: CDR1 LNHDA, CDR2 SQIVND (reference sequence). Here the CDR3 DNA reads TGTGCCAGTAGTATAGTAAGAGGGACTACCTACAATGAGCAGTTCTTC. Its translation: CASSIVRGTTYNEQFF.

The chain carries TRBV5-8 and TRBJ1-2; tentatively, D is TRBD1 (6 bases). V gave up 4 bases and J gave up 8 bases, with 21 bases separating them. Per germline, CDR1 SGHTS and CDR2 YDEGEE. CDR3 size: 15 residues. The CDR3 region has the DNA TGTGCCAGCAGCCCTAAGACAGGCCGCTTCCGCGGCTACACCTTC. Protein product: CASSPKTGRFRGYTF.

V and J are TRBV18 and TRBJ1-2; 8 positions agree with TRBD1. V was clipped by 5 bases and J by 8 bases; unmatched bases: 4. Germline CDR1 and CDR2: KGHSH and LQKENI. CDR3 length equals 12 residues. This CDR3 is CASSTGGPGYTF. DNA for the CDR3: TGTGCCAGCTCAACAGGGGGTCCGGGCTACACCTTC.

The J gene is TRBJ2-5, the V gene TRBV28; 11 nucleotides line up with TRBD2. V shed 4 bases, J shed 6 bases, and the junction held 7 bases outside the gene matches. The CDR3 totals 15 residues. Germline-derived CDR1 and CDR2 are MDHEN and SYDVKM. In nucleotides, the CDR3 is TGTGCCAGCAGTTCTATAGCGGGAGGGCCGAAGACCCAGTACTTC. Protein product: CASSSIAGGPKTQYF. Together with reference TRBV28 and TRBJ2-5, the CDR3 gives the full variable domain: DVKVTQSSRYLVKRTGEKVFLECVQDMDHENMFWYRQDPGLGLRLIYFSYDVKMKEKGDIPEGYSVSREKKERFSLILESASTNQTSMYLCASSSIAGGPKTQYFGPGTRLLVL.

The gene calls are TRBV3-1 (or the pseudogene TRBV3-2) and TRBJ2-1, with 7 nucleotides matching TRBD1. V gave up 4 bases and J gave up 2 bases; unmatched junction bases: 8. CDR3 length equals 16 residues. The germline V gene has CDR1 LGHDT and CDR2 YNNKEL (reference sequence). The CDR3 sequence is CASSPHRGFPYNEQFF. The CDR3 DNA is TGTGCCAGCAGCCCCCACAGGGGTTTCCCCTACAATGAGCAGTTCTTC.

This clone was seen just once. The rearrangement uses TRBV14 and TRBJ2-7; 7 nucleotides match TRBD2. The junction had 8 bases not matched to a gene; V was cut back by 4 bases and J by 2 bases. The CDR3 totals 15 residues. Germline CDR1 reads SGHDN; CDR2 reads FVKESK. CDR3 DNA: TGTGCCAGCAGCCGAGCGGGCGGGGGAACCTACGAGCAGTACTTC. As protein: CASSRAGGGTYEQYF. Full variable domain (missing parts from reference TRBV14 and TRBJ2-7): EAGVTQFPSHSVIEKGQTVTLRCDPISGHDNLYWYRRVMGKEIKFLLHFVKESKQDESGMPNNRFLAERTGGTYSTLKVQPAELEDSGVYFCASSRAGGGTYEQYFGPGTRLTVT.

The chain couples TRBV30 to TRBJ1-3; 10 nucleotides line up with TRBD1. Germline V gene data show CDR1 as GTSNPN and CDR2 as SVGIG (reference sequence). Trimming at V came to 5 bases and at J to 4 bases, leaving 11 bases not matched to a gene. The CDR3 spans 16 residues. Written as DNA, the CDR3 is TGTGCCTGGCAAAGGGACAGGGGCTTCTCCGGAAACACCATATATTTT. It specifies CAWQRDRGFSGNTIYF.

The chain recombines TRBV18 with TRBJ2-2; the D gene is possibly TRBD1 (6 bases). CDR1 KGHSH and CDR2 LQKENI come from the germline V gene. The CDR3 extends over 16 amino acids. The V gene lost 2 bases and the J gene lost 5 bases, with 15 bases spanning the gap. CDR3 sequence: CASSPSPDSRTGELFF. Here the CDR3 DNA reads TGTGCCAGCTCACCATCTCCGGACAGTCGGACCGGGGAGCTGTTTTTT.

V usage is TRBV18 and J usage is TRBJ2-2, with TRBD1 as a possible D gene (6 bases). With 3 bases removed from V and 7 bases from J, the gap between germline ends came to 12 bases. The CDR3 runs 14 residues. The germline V gene has CDR1 KGHSH and CDR2 LQKENI. The CDR3 loop reads CASSPGTPFGELFF. The CDR3 DNA reads as TGTGCCAGCTCACCCGGGACACCCTTCGGGGAGCTGTTTTTT.

This sequence joins TRBV24-1 and TRBJ1-2, with 10 positions matching TRBD1. Germline assignment: CDR1 KGHDR and CDR2 SFDVKD. Unmatched junction bases numbered 17, after V lost 7 bases and J lost 1 base. The CDR3 length is 19 residues. In DNA, the CDR3 is TGTGCCACCAGCCCCAGCCCCGGGACAGGGGTCCATTATAACTATGGCTACACCTTC. This sequence encodes CATSPSPGTGVHYNYGYTF.

The V gene is TRBV19, the J gene TRBJ2-1; 11 bases are a match to TRBD2. From germline, CDR1 is LNHDA and CDR2 SQIVND (reference sequence). The V gene end was trimmed by 6 bases and the J gene end by 3 bases; junction bases not matched to a gene: 7. This CDR3 has 16 residues. The CDR3: CASRPGTSGYYNEQFF. Written as DNA, the CDR3 is TGTGCCAGTAGACCTGGGACTAGCGGATACTACAATGAGCAGTTCTTC.

The CDR3 reads CASEQGRAGELFF. The CDR3 DNA is TGTGCCAGCGAACAGGGTAGGGCCGGGGAGCTGTTTTTT. The chain carries TRBV28 and TRBJ2-2, with D possibly TRBD1 on 6 matching bases. The V gene's germline CDR1 is MDHEN and CDR2 SYDVKM. The V gene lost 8 bases and the J gene lost 6 bases, with 13 bases spanning the gap. This CDR3 contains 13 residues.